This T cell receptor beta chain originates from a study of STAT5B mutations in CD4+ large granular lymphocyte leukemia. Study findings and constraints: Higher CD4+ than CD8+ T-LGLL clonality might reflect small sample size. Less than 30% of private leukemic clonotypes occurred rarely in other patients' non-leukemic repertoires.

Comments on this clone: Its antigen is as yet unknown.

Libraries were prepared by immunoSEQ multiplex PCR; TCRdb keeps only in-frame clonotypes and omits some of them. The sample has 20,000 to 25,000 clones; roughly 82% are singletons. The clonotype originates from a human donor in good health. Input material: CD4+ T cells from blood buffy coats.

CDR3 bases: TGTGCCAGCAGTTACTCGGGACTAGCCTTCTACGAGCAGTACTTC. It translates to CASSYSGLAFYEQYF. This chain connects TRBV6-6 to TRBJ2-7; 9 nucleotides agree with TRBD2. The CDR3 consists of 15 residues. CDR1 is MNHNY, CDR2 SVGAGI, per germline (reference sequence). V dropped 0 bases and J dropped 3; count of bases not matched to a gene: 3.